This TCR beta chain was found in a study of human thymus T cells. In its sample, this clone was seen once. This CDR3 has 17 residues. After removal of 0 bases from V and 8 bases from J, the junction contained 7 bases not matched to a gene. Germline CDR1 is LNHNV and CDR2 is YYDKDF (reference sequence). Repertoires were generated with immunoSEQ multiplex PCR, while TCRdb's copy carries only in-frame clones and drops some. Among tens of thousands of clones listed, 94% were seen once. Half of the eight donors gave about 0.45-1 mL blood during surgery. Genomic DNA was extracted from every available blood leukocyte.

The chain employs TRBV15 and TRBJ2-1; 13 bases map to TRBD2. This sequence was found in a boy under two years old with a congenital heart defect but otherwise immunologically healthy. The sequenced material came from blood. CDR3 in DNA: TGTGCCACCAGCAGAGAGAGGACTAGCGGGAGCAAAGATGAGCAGTTCTTC. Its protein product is CATSRERTSGSKDEQFF. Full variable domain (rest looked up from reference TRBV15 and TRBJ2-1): DAMVIQNPRYQVTQFGKPVTLSCSQTLNHNVMYWYQQKSSQAPKLLFHYYDKDFNNEADTPDNFQSRRPNTSFCFLDIRSPGLGDTAMYLCATSRERTSGSKDEQFFGPGTRLTVL.